This entry lists 6 T cell receptor beta chains sequenced from one sample in a study of blood T cell repertoires in COVID-19. The repertoire was sequenced with immunoSEQ multiplex PCR; TCRdb's copy has only in-frame clones and lacks some. The data contain tens of thousands of clones, roughly 88% of them singletons. The sequenced sample consisted of peripheral blood. These receptors were obtained from a human donor in a cohort sampled during active COVID-19.

This chain links TRBV2 with TRBJ2-5; 11 nucleotides align to TRBD2. In germline, CDR1 is SNHLY, CDR2 FYNNEI. The CDR3 loop spans 18 amino acids. V dropped 10 bases and J dropped 4; count of bases not matched to a gene: 20. The CDR3 region has the DNA TGTGCCATCTACACTAGCGGGGGACAACCGCTCCGGGGAGAGACCCAGTACTTC. Amino acids: CAIYTSGGQPLRGETQYF.

The V and J genes are TRBV5-1 and TRBJ2-1, with TRBD2 identical over 7 bases. This CDR3 is 15 amino acids long. Germline CDR1 reads SGHRS; CDR2 reads YFSETQ. The V segment lost 4 bases and the J segment 2 bases; nucleotides outside the gene matches: 6. In DNA, the CDR3 is TGCGCCAGCAGCAACGGGGGGAACCCCTACAATGAGCAGTTCTTC. This gives the protein CASSNGGNPYNEQFF.

CDR3 sequence (DNA): TGTGCCAGCAGCTCGGGACAGGGGTACAATGAGCAGTTCTTC. Residues: CASSSGQGYNEQFF. This sequence joins TRBV28 and TRBJ2-1; 10 bases are a match to TRBD1. CDR3 length: 14 residues. Germline V CDR1 and CDR2: MDHEN, SYDVKM. V was clipped by 6 bases and J by 4 bases; unmatched bases: 3.

This chain connects TRBV9 to TRBJ1-6; D is possibly TRBD1 (5 bases). Germline values: CDR1 SGDLS, CDR2 YYNGEE. The CDR3 sequence is 15 residues long. Deletions cut 4 bases from V and 10 bases from J, with 18 bases between. CDR3 DNA: TGTGCCAGCAGCACGAGTGGGGGGAGTACCTCACCCCTCCACTTT. This codes for CASSTSGGSTSPLHF.

The V gene is TRBV4-3, the J gene TRBJ2-1, with 7 bases aligning to TRBD1. The CDR3 contains 16 residues. The V gene end was trimmed by 3 bases and the J gene end by 0 bases; junction bases not matched to a gene: 5. Germline CDR1 reads LGHNA; CDR2 reads YSLEER. The CDR3 coding sequence is TGCGCCAGCAGCCAGGGACAGCTGAGCTCCTACAATGAGCAGTTCTTC. Translating it yields CASSQGQLSSYNEQFF.

This chain connects TRBV3-1 (or the pseudogene TRBV3-2) to TRBJ2-3; 8 bases are a match to TRBD2. The germline V gene has CDR1 LGHDT and CDR2 YNNKEL (reference sequence). There are 15 residues in the CDR3. The V and J ends lost 6 bases and 2 bases, in that order; junction bases with no gene match: 7. The DNA of the CDR3 is TGTGCCAGCAGTTTAAGGCGGGGGGACACAGATACGCAGTATTTT. The encoded protein is CASSLRRGDTDTQYF.